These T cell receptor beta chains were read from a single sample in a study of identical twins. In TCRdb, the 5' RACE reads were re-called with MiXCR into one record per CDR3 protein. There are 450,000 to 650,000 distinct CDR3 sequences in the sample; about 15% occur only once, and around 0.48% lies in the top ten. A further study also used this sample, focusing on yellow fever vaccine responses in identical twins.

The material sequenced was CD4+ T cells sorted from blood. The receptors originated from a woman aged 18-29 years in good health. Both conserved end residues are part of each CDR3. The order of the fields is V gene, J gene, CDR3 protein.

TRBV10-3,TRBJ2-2,CAIRTSMGLLGDTGELFF
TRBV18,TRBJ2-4,CASSPSDEGIQYF
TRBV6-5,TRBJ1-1,CASAGLIGAFF
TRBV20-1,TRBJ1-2,CSARDKSRDNYGYTF
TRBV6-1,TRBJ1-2,CASMEPGGSHYGYTF
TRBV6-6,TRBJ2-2,CASSRSETGELFF
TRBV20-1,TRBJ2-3,CSAAGGTSTDTQYF
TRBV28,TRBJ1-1,CASSGQGRRTEAFF
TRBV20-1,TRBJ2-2,CCATGRAMTTGELFF
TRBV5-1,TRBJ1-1,CASSKGQLFTEAFF
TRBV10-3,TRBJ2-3,CAAQAGGTDTQYF
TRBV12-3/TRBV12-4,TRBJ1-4,CASSLHGHDEKLFF
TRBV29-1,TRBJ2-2,CSGSSGTGELFF
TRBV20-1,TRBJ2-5,CSTGTSGRAQETQYF
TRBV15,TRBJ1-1,CATSRGQVNTEAFF
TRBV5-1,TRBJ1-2,CASSLDRVGYGYTF
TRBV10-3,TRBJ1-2,CAISPDRGLGYTF
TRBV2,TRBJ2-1,CASGWGNNEQFF
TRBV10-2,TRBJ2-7,CASSESQDLSYEQYF
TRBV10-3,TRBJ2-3,CAISDGGGTDTQYF
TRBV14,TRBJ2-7,CASSSRTDSVQSYEQYF
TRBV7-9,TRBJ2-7,CASSSPWTGTSVGEQYF
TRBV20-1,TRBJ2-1,CGALTTGSYNEQFF
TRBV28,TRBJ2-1,CASSVPPGDEQFF
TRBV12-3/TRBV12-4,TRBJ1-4,CASSFWGHGNEKLFF
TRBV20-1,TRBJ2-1,CSAHLTGHSYNEQFF
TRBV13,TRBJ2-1,CASSILGQGAKDEQFF
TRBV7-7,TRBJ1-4,CASSLTGGKNEKLFF
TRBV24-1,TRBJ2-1,CATSDPLGQSQYNEQFF
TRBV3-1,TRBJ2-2,CASSPIGWTSGNTGELFF
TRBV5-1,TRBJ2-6,CASSLVGQGSSTNVLTF
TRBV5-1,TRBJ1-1,CASSIGTGRRTEAFF
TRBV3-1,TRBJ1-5,CASSQRSNQPQHF
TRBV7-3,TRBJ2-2,CASSPLGESGELFF
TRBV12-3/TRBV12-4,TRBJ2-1,CASSYTGDPYNEQFF
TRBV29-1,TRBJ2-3,CSVEDWETGNTDTQYF
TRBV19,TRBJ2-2,CASSPSGLAGVAGELFF
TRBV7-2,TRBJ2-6,CASIPGANVLTF
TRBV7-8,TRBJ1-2,CASSLSQRGATYGYTF
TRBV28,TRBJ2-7,CASNQGNEQYF
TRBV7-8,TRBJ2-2,CASSATGWAGELFF
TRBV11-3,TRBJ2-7,CASSLGVTTYEQYF